A selection of T cell receptor beta chains follows, all from one sample in a study of blood T cell repertoires in COVID-19. Profiled with immunoSEQ multiplex PCR; TCRdb holds only in-frame clones, not every one. There are 300,000 to 450,000 clones in the sample; roughly 90% occur only once, and under 1.3% lies in the top ten. Sequencing input: PBMCs or T cells enriched from blood (not recorded which). The receptor source for this set is a woman in her 30s who had recovered from COVID-19. The CDR3 runs from the conserved cysteine through the conserved F or W. Each record gives: CDR3 length, clone size, J gene, D gene, V gene, CDR3 protein, CDR3 DNA. The D gene is left open where the match is weak. Clone size, where shown, is once, few, many, or a class for clones that have expanded.

CDR3 length: 14
clone size: once
J gene: TRBJ1-5
D gene: .
V gene: TRBV24-1
CDR3 protein: CATGSPGGNQPQHF
CDR3 DNA: TGTGCCACCGGCAGTCCAGGGGGCAATCAGCCCCAGCATTTT

CDR3 length: 14
clone size: .
J gene: TRBJ1-3
D gene: .
V gene: TRBV2
CDR3 protein: CASNPPSSGNTIYF
CDR3 DNA: TGTGCCAGCAATCCTCCCAGCTCTGGAAACACCATATATTTT

CDR3 length: 16
clone size: .
J gene: TRBJ2-3
D gene: .
V gene: TRBV18
CDR3 protein: CASSPRAGLNTDTQYF
CDR3 DNA: TGTGCCAGCTCACCCCGGGCAGGGCTGAACACAGATACGCAGTATTTT

CDR3 length: 14
clone size: .
J gene: TRBJ1-4
D gene: TRBD1
V gene: TRBV30
CDR3 protein: CAWTRDRINEKLFF
CDR3 DNA: TGTGCCTGGACCCGGGACAGAATTAATGAAAAACTGTTTTTT

CDR3 length: 15
clone size: .
J gene: TRBJ2-5
D gene: .
V gene: TRBV10-3
CDR3 protein: CAISGNGGQGETQYF
CDR3 DNA: TGTGCCATCAGTGGGAACGGGGGGCAAGGAGAGACCCAGTACTTC

CDR3 length: 16
clone size: .
J gene: TRBJ1-1
D gene: TRBD1
V gene: TRBV19
CDR3 protein: CASSNPNRGRVTEAFF
CDR3 DNA: TGTGCCAGTAGTAACCCCAACAGGGGGCGGGTAACTGAAGCTTTCTTT

CDR3 length: 18
clone size: .
J gene: TRBJ2-7
D gene: TRBD2
V gene: TRBV4-3
CDR3 protein: CASSQKGPSGGLSYEQYF
CDR3 DNA: TGCGCCAGCAGCCAGAAGGGTCCTAGCGGGGGCCTCTCCTACGAGCAGTACTTC

CDR3 length: 17
clone size: .
J gene: TRBJ2-7
D gene: TRBD1
V gene: TRBV7-8
CDR3 protein: CASTTLLGTGKSYEQYF
CDR3 DNA: TGTGCCAGCACCACGCTTCTCGGGACAGGGAAATCCTACGAGCAGTACTTC

CDR3 length: 15
clone size: .
J gene: TRBJ1-2
D gene: .
V gene: TRBV2
CDR3 protein: CASSVRQSVNYGYTF
CDR3 DNA: TGTGCCAGCAGTGTTCGCCAGTCAGTGAACTATGGCTACACCTTC

CDR3 length: 14
clone size: .
J gene: TRBJ2-6
D gene: .
V gene: TRBV30
CDR3 protein: CAGQVLSGANVLTF
CDR3 DNA: TGTGCCGGTCAGGTGCTCTCTGGGGCCAACGTCCTGACTTTC

CDR3 length: 14
clone size: .
J gene: TRBJ1-5
D gene: TRBD1
V gene: TRBV24-1
CDR3 protein: CATSTDRDNQPQHF
CDR3 DNA: TGTGCCACCAGCACCGACAGGGACAATCAGCCCCAGCATTTT

CDR3 length: 19
clone size: .
J gene: TRBJ2-2
D gene: TRBD1
V gene: TRBV5-6
CDR3 protein: CASSFPYRGPGQNTGELFF
CDR3 DNA: TGTGCCAGCAGCTTTCCGTACAGGGGGCCGGGACAAAACACCGGGGAGCTGTTTTTT

CDR3 length: 13
clone size: .
J gene: TRBJ1-2
D gene: .
V gene: TRBV18
CDR3 protein: CASSLDSSYGYTF
CDR3 DNA: TGTGCCAGCTCACTGGACAGCAGTTATGGCTACACCTTC

CDR3 length: 14
clone size: .
J gene: TRBJ1-2
D gene: TRBD1
V gene: TRBV29-1
CDR3 protein: CSVDDRQGAGGYTF
CDR3 DNA: TGCAGCGTTGACGACCGGCAGGGGGCAGGGGGCTACACCTTC

CDR3 length: 12
clone size: .
J gene: TRBJ1-4
D gene: .
V gene: TRBV29-1
CDR3 protein: CSVQGANEKLFF
CDR3 DNA: TGCAGCGTTCAGGGTGCAAATGAAAAACTGTTTTTT

CDR3 length: 15
clone size: .
J gene: TRBJ2-7
D gene: TRBD2
V gene: TRBV29-1
CDR3 protein: CSVEGASGAPYEQYF
CDR3 DNA: TGCAGCGTTGAAGGGGCCAGCGGGGCTCCCTACGAGCAGTACTTC

CDR3 length: 14
clone size: .
J gene: TRBJ1-1
D gene: .
V gene: TRBV7-2
CDR3 protein: CASSQQGLSAEAFF
CDR3 DNA: TGTGCCAGCAGTCAACAGGGTCTATCCGCTGAAGCTTTCTTT

CDR3 length: 15
clone size: .
J gene: TRBJ1-2
D gene: .
V gene: TRBV19
CDR3 protein: CASSIDPDRHYGYTF
CDR3 DNA: TGTGCCAGTAGTATAGATCCGGACAGACACTATGGCTACACCTTC

CDR3 length: 17
clone size: .
J gene: TRBJ1-3
D gene: TRBD1
V gene: TRBV2
CDR3 protein: CASSERGRGLGGNTIYF
CDR3 DNA: TGTGCCAGCAGTGAACGGGGCAGGGGGCTGGGTGGAAACACCATATATTTT

CDR3 length: 14
clone size: .
J gene: TRBJ1-2
D gene: TRBD1
V gene: TRBV28
CDR3 protein: CASTGTGHYYGYTF
CDR3 DNA: TGTGCCAGCACCGGGACAGGGCACTACTATGGCTACACCTTC

CDR3 length: 13
clone size: .
J gene: TRBJ1-2
D gene: .
V gene: TRBV5-1
CDR3 protein: CASSLAGRGGYTF
CDR3 DNA: TGCGCCAGCAGCTTGGCCGGCCGGGGTGGCTACACCTTC

CDR3 length: 19
clone size: .
J gene: TRBJ2-3
D gene: TRBD2
V gene: TRBV27
CDR3 protein: CASSLLTTLLGGNTDTQYF
CDR3 DNA: TGTGCCAGCAGTTTACTCACCACACTCTTGGGGGGGAACACAGATACGCAGTATTTT

CDR3 length: 14
clone size: .
J gene: TRBJ2-2
D gene: TRBD1
V gene: TRBV2
CDR3 protein: CASRGDRGTGELFF
CDR3 DNA: TGTGCCAGCCGCGGGGACAGGGGCACCGGGGAGCTGTTTTTT

CDR3 length: 13
clone size: .
J gene: TRBJ1-1
D gene: .
V gene: TRBV9
CDR3 protein: CASSVVPGAEAFF
CDR3 DNA: TGTGCCAGCAGCGTAGTACCCGGGGCTGAAGCTTTCTTT

CDR3 length: 16
clone size: once
J gene: TRBJ1-5
D gene: .
V gene: TRBV5-6
CDR3 protein: CASSARGGGDGQPQHF
CDR3 DNA: TGTGCCAGCAGCGCCCGAGGGGGTGGGGACGGTCAGCCCCAGCATTTT

CDR3 length: 14
clone size: .
J gene: TRBJ2-2
D gene: TRBD2
V gene: TRBV29-1
CDR3 protein: CSVRGELDTGELFF
CDR3 DNA: TGCAGCGTCCGGGGGGAACTAGACACCGGGGAGCTGTTTTTT

CDR3 length: 15
clone size: .
J gene: TRBJ2-1
D gene: TRBD2
V gene: TRBV7-9
CDR3 protein: CASSFSLAAYNEQFF
CDR3 DNA: TGTGCCAGCAGCTTTTCACTAGCGGCATACAATGAGCAGTTCTTC

CDR3 length: 12
clone size: .
J gene: TRBJ1-1
D gene: .
V gene: TRBV2
CDR3 protein: CASREWNTEAFF
CDR3 DNA: TGTGCCAGTCGAGAGTGGAACACTGAAGCTTTCTTT

CDR3 length: 17
clone size: .
J gene: TRBJ1-1
D gene: TRBD1
V gene: TRBV28
CDR3 protein: CASSLPRQGLMNTEAFF
CDR3 DNA: TGTGCCAGCAGTCTTCCCCGACAGGGGCTAATGAACACTGAAGCTTTCTTT

CDR3 length: 13
clone size: .
J gene: TRBJ1-2
D gene: .
V gene: TRBV25-1
CDR3 protein: CASSEGGGFGYTF
CDR3 DNA: TGTGCCAGCAGTGAAGGGGGGGGCTTTGGCTACACCTTC

CDR3 length: 15
clone size: .
J gene: TRBJ1-1
D gene: .
V gene: TRBV19
CDR3 protein: CASSIIVQGNTEAFF
CDR3 DNA: TGTGCCAGTAGTATCATCGTCCAGGGGAACACTGAAGCTTTCTTT

CDR3 length: 15
clone size: .
J gene: TRBJ1-5
D gene: .
V gene: TRBV5-5
CDR3 protein: CASSLDGGVDTPQHF
CDR3 DNA: TGTGCCAGCAGCCTGGACGGAGGTGTCGACACGCCCCAGCATTTT

CDR3 length: 12
clone size: .
J gene: TRBJ2-7
D gene: .
V gene: TRBV19
CDR3 protein: CASMSGLHEQYF
CDR3 DNA: TGTGCCAGTATGTCAGGGCTCCACGAGCAGTACTTC

CDR3 length: 14
clone size: .
J gene: TRBJ2-1
D gene: .
V gene: TRBV4-3
CDR3 protein: CASSRGSSYNEQFF
CDR3 DNA: TGCGCCAGCAGCCGTGGGAGCTCCTACAATGAGCAGTTCTTC

CDR3 length: 15
clone size: .
J gene: TRBJ2-5
D gene: TRBD1
V gene: TRBV5-1
CDR3 protein: CASQPGTAYRETQYF
CDR3 DNA: TGCGCCAGCCAACCCGGGACAGCCTATAGAGAGACCCAGTACTTC

CDR3 length: 14
clone size: .
J gene: TRBJ1-2
D gene: .
V gene: TRBV2
CDR3 protein: CASSEARFNYGYTF
CDR3 DNA: TGTGCCAGCAGTGAAGCCAGGTTTAACTATGGCTACACCTTC

CDR3 length: 14
clone size: .
J gene: TRBJ1-1
D gene: .
V gene: TRBV4-3
CDR3 protein: CASSHLQGGTEAFF
CDR3 DNA: TGCGCCAGCAGCCACCTACAGGGAGGGACTGAAGCTTTCTTT

CDR3 length: 13
clone size: .
J gene: TRBJ1-5
D gene: TRBD1
V gene: TRBV7-9
CDR3 protein: CASGQGSNQPQHF
CDR3 DNA: TGTGCCAGCGGACAGGGGAGCAATCAGCCCCAGCATTTT

CDR3 length: 14
clone size: .
J gene: TRBJ2-4
D gene: TRBD1
V gene: TRBV30
CDR3 protein: CAWSPQGAQDIQYF
CDR3 DNA: TGTGCCTGGAGCCCACAGGGGGCGCAGGACATTCAGTACTTC

CDR3 length: 16
clone size: .
J gene: TRBJ2-2
D gene: TRBD2
V gene: TRBV9
CDR3 protein: CASSATSGGYTGELFF
CDR3 DNA: TGTGCCAGCAGCGCTACTAGCGGGGGATACACCGGGGAGCTGTTTTTT

CDR3 length: 11
clone size: .
J gene: TRBJ2-5
D gene: .
V gene: TRBV27
CDR3 protein: CASSFGLVQYF
CDR3 DNA: TGTGCCAGCAGTTTTGGCCTAGTCCAGTACTTC

CDR3 length: 17
clone size: .
J gene: TRBJ1-1
D gene: TRBD1
V gene: TRBV14
CDR3 protein: CASSQSDRGLWNTEAFF
CDR3 DNA: TGTGCCAGCAGCCAATCTGACAGGGGGCTATGGAACACTGAAGCTTTCTTT

CDR3 length: 13
clone size: .
J gene: TRBJ2-3
D gene: .
V gene: TRBV7-8
CDR3 protein: CASSRSRADTQYF
CDR3 DNA: TGTGCCAGCAGCCGCTCCCGAGCAGATACGCAGTATTTT

CDR3 length: 12
clone size: .
J gene: TRBJ2-5
D gene: .
V gene: TRBV15
CDR3 protein: CATSREGRTQYF
CDR3 DNA: TGTGCCACCAGCCGAGAGGGCCGGACCCAGTACTTC

CDR3 length: 16
clone size: .
J gene: TRBJ1-5
D gene: TRBD1
V gene: TRBV7-8
CDR3 protein: CASSAPGQGGNQPQHF
CDR3 DNA: TGTGCCAGCAGCGCACCGGGACAGGGGGGGAATCAGCCCCAGCATTTT

CDR3 length: 13
clone size: .
J gene: TRBJ2-7
D gene: TRBD1
V gene: TRBV19
CDR3 protein: CASSNRQGYEQYF
CDR3 DNA: TGTGCCAGTAGTAACCGACAGGGTTACGAGCAGTACTTC

CDR3 length: 11
clone size: .
J gene: TRBJ2-7
D gene: TRBD2
V gene: TRBV28
CDR3 protein: CASSAGDEQYF
CDR3 DNA: TGTGCCAGCAGTGCGGGGGACGAGCAGTACTTC

CDR3 length: 14
clone size: .
J gene: TRBJ2-3
D gene: .
V gene: TRBV24-1
CDR3 protein: CATSDFPDTDTQYF
CDR3 DNA: TGTGCCACCAGTGATTTTCCAGACACAGATACGCAGTATTTT

CDR3 length: 14
clone size: .
J gene: TRBJ1-6
D gene: TRBD1
V gene: TRBV19
CDR3 protein: CASNPTGTDSPLHF
CDR3 DNA: TGTGCCAGTAACCCGACAGGGACTGATTCACCCCTCCACTTT